What follows are 17 T cell receptor beta chains derived from one specimen sequenced in a study of T cell responses to AZD1222 COVID-19 vaccine. TCRdb keeps only in-frame clones here, not all; method: immunoSEQ multiplex PCR. The top ten hold approximately 0.6% of the sample, which has under 200,000 clones, 94% seen once. The sequenced sample was peripheral blood, obtained on day 0 of AZD1222 vaccination. These TCRs come from an adult in good health.

The genes are TRBV19 and TRBJ1-1; D uncertain. V gave up 3 bases and J gave up 11 bases, with 13 bases separating them. The CDR3 loop spans 12 amino acids. CDR1 and CDR2 from the germline V gene are LNHDA and SQIVND (reference sequence). The CDR3 sequence is CASSMAMGGAFF. The CDR3, as DNA: TGTGCCAGTAGTATGGCCATGGGTGGGGCTTTCTTT.

This chain connects TRBV2 to TRBJ2-4; D not certain. This CDR3 contains 11 residues. V dropped 8 bases and J dropped 1 base, with 3 bases sitting between them. From germline, CDR1 is SNHLY and CDR2 FYNNEI. The CDR3, as DNA: TGTGCCAGCTGCGCCAAAAACATTCAGTACTTC. It yields the protein CASCAKNIQYF.

The chain has TRBV11-2 and TRBJ2-7, with D perhaps matching TRBD2 (7 bases). Trimming left V 5 bases short and J 3 bases short, with 17 bases between. The CDR3 has 15 amino acids. Looked up from germline, CDR1 is SGHAT and CDR2 is FQNNGV. The CDR3 protein is CASSPLAGAFYEQYF. DNA for the CDR3: TGTGCCAGCAGCCCCCTTGCGGGGGCCTTCTACGAGCAGTACTTC.

The gene calls are TRBV3-1 (or the pseudogene TRBV3-2) and TRBJ1-1; tentative D call: TRBD1 (5 bases). V was shortened by 0 bases and J by 5 bases, with 16 bases between the two germline ends. Germline V gene sequence: CDR1 LGHDT, CDR2 YNNKEL (reference sequence). CDR3 length: 16 amino acids. CDR3 amino acids: CASSQDGGTHRTEAFF. The CDR3 nucleotides read TGTGCCAGCAGCCAAGATGGCGGGACCCATCGGACTGAAGCTTTCTTT.

This chain links TRBV15 with TRBJ1-5; D uncertain. V was trimmed by 5 bases and J by 3 bases, leaving 17 bases between them. CDR1 LNHNV and CDR2 YYDKDF come from the germline V gene (reference sequence). The CDR3 has 16 amino acids. The CDR3 DNA reads TGTGCCACCAGCCCAGAGCCAGGCGTCACCAATCAGCCCCAGCATTTT. It specifies CATSPEPGVTNQPQHF. Variable domain in full (rest from reference TRBV15 and TRBJ1-5): DAMVIQNPRYQVTQFGKPVTLSCSQTLNHNVMYWYQQKSSQAPKLLFHYYDKDFNNEADTPDNFQSRRPNTSFCFLDIRSPGLGDTAMYLCATSPEPGVTNQPQHFGDGTRLSIL.

The J gene is TRBJ1-1, the V gene TRBV6-5, with D perhaps TRBD1 (6 bases). This CDR3 has 13 residues. Deletions cut 6 bases from V and 5 bases from J, with 13 bases between. Per germline, CDR1 MNHEY and CDR2 SVGAGI. The CDR3 reads CASSNRVGTEAFF. The CDR3 DNA reads as TGTGCCAGCAGCAACAGGGTAGGGACTGAAGCTTTCTTT.

The J gene is TRBJ1-1, the V gene TRBV5-6; D unclear. The CDR3 has 19 residues. Trimming removed 4 bases at V and 0 bases at J, with 25 bases between. Looked up from germline, CDR1 is SGHDT and CDR2 is YYEEEE. The CDR3, as DNA: TGTGCCAGCAGCCCCCGTCGGATCACCACACCCCTCATGAACACTGAAGCTTTCTTT. Amino acids: CASSPRRITTPLMNTEAFF.

The CDR3 DNA follows: TGTGCCAGCAGCTTAGGGGACGCTAATTCACCCCTCCACTTT. Protein product: CASSLGDANSPLHF. This chain connects TRBV7-3 to TRBJ1-6; D perhaps matches TRBD1 (5 bases). Germline-derived CDR1 and CDR2 are SGHTA and FQGTGA. V was pared by 2 bases and J by 6 bases, with 8 bases between. The CDR3 is 14 amino acids.

The table lists this clone with a few counts. This chain uses TRBV7-9 with TRBJ2-7; tentatively, D is TRBD1 (6 bases). This CDR3 comprises 14 residues. Germline CDR1 and CDR2: SEHNR and FQNEAQ (reference sequence). Trimming pared 3 bases from V and 3 bases from J, leaving 12 bases between. CDR3 bases: TGTGCCAGCAGCTTGGACAGATCCCGCTACGAGCAGTACTTC. As protein: CASSLDRSRYEQYF.

This chain joins TRBV7-9 and TRBJ1-2; D is uncertain. The germline CDR1 and CDR2 sequences are SEHNR and FQNEAQ (reference sequence). Trimming removed 2 bases at V and 6 bases at J, with 10 bases between. The CDR3 loop spans 13 amino acids. CDR3 DNA sequence: TGTGCCAGCAGCTTATGGGATTCTGATGGCTACACCTTC. It codes for CASSLWDSDGYTF.

The chain uses TRBV19 and TRBJ2-5, with D possibly TRBD2 on 5 matching bases. From germline, CDR1 is LNHDA and CDR2 SQIVND (reference sequence). The V and J ends lost 1 base and 6 bases respectively, with 6 bases between them. CDR3 length equals 12 residues. CDR3 amino acids: CASSIGEQTQYF. Written as DNA, the CDR3 is TGTGCCAGTAGTATAGGGGAGCAGACCCAGTACTTC.

Concerning this clone: The same CDR3 can be traced to other DNA sequences in this sample. The V and J genes are TRBV5-5 and TRBJ1-1; D is unclear. Germline CDR1 SGHKS, CDR2 YYEKEE (reference sequence). The CDR3 spans 11 residues. The ends were cut back, 0 bases at V and 6 bases at J, with 3 bases in the middle. CDR3 in DNA: TGTGCCAGCAGCTTGGGGGCTGAAGCTTTCTTT. This translates into CASSLGAEAFF.

This clone has only one observation. The chain links TRBV6-1 to TRBJ1-5; D uncertain. The V end was cut by 0 bases, the J end by 4 bases, with 4 bases between. Per the germline V gene, CDR1 is MNHNS and CDR2 is SASEGT. The CDR3 extends over 13 amino acids. CDR3 in DNA: TGTGCCAGCAGTGAAGCGGAGAATCAGCCCCAGCATTTT. This codes for CASSEAENQPQHF.

The chain joins TRBV5-1 to TRBJ2-5, with no clear D. V lost 2 bases and J lost 1, with 12 bases in between. The CDR3 sequence is 15 residues long. CDR1 and CDR2 from the germline V gene are SGHRS and YFSETQ. CDR3 protein: CASSFLSPSQETQYF. As DNA, the CDR3 is TGCGCCAGCAGCTTCCTTAGCCCGAGCCAAGAGACCCAGTACTTC.

V is TRBV3-1 (or the pseudogene TRBV3-2) and J is TRBJ1-3; 9 nucleotides agree with TRBD1. Germline values: CDR1 LGHDT, CDR2 YNNKEL (reference sequence). This CDR3 comprises 14 residues. After removal of 6 bases from V and 6 bases from J, the junction contained 6 bases not matched to a gene. The CDR3 is CASRLQGALNTIYF. The CDR3 bases are TGTGCCAGCAGGTTACAGGGGGCACTAAACACCATATATTTT.

This clone was picked up one time. The V and J genes are TRBV3-1 (or the pseudogene TRBV3-2) and TRBJ2-1; 11 nucleotides match TRBD2. The CDR3 spans 16 residues. The ends lost 4 bases at V and 8 bases at J; junction bases unmatched: 10. Germline V gene lookup returns CDR1 LGHDT and CDR2 YNNKEL (reference sequence). As DNA, the CDR3 is TGTGCCAGCAGCCTTCGAAAGACTAGCGGGATTGATGAGCAGTTCTTC. Translating gives CASSLRKTSGIDEQFF.

The chain is built from TRBV3-1 (or the pseudogene TRBV3-2) and TRBJ2-1, with 7 positions matching TRBD2. This CDR3 region has 16 residues. The germline gives CDR1 LGHDT, CDR2 YNNKEL (reference sequence). V shed 1 base and J 6 bases; nucleotides not matched to a gene: 9. The CDR3 loop is CASSQVGWSGANEQFF. The CDR3 coding sequence is TGTGCCAGCAGCCAAGTGGGATGGAGCGGGGCCAATGAGCAGTTCTTC.